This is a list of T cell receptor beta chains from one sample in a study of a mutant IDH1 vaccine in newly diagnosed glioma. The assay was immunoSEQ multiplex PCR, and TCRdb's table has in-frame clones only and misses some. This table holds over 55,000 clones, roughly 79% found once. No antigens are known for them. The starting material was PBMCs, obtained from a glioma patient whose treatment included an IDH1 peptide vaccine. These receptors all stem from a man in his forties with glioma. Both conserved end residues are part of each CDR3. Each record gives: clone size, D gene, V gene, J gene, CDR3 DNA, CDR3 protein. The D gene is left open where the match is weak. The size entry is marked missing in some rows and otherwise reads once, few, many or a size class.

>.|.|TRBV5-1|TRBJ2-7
TGCGCCAGCAGCTTTTCCGGGGCAGAAGCCTACGAGCAGTACTTC
CASSFSGAEAYEQYF
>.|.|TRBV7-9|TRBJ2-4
TGTGCCAGCAGCTTGGAGGCCAGGGGAGCTGTCAAAAACATTCAGTACTTC
CASSLEARGAVKNIQYF
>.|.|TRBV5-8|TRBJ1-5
TGTGCCAGCAGCCCGGAGGAGGAATTGGGGCAATTTCAGCCCCAGCATTTT
CASSPEEELGQFQPQHF
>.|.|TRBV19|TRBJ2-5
TGTGCCAGTAGCCCAGGGGGGCGCCAAGAGACCCAGTACTTC
CASSPGGRQETQYF
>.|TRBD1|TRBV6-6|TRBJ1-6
TGTGCCAGCAGATCCGCCCGGGACAGTGACGATTCACCCCTCCACTTT
CASRSARDSDDSPLHF
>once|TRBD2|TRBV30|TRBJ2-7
TGTGCCTGGCAGGGAGGGAGCTACGAGCAGTACTTC
CAWQGGSYEQYF
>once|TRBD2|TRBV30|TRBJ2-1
TGTGCCTGGGGACTAGCGGGGGGCGGATTCTTC
CAWGLAGGGFF
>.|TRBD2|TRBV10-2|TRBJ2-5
TGCGCCAGCAGTAGGACTAGCCAGGAGACCCAGTACTTC
CASSRTSQETQYF
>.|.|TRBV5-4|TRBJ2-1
TGTGCCAGCAGCTTAGGGCACCCCATTTACAATGAGCAGTTCTTC
CASSLGHPIYNEQFF
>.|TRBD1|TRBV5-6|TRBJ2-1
TGTGCCAGCAGCTTGCCCGGGACAGGGCTCTACAATGAGCAGTTCTTC
CASSLPGTGLYNEQFF
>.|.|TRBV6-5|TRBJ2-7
TGTGCCAGCAGTTACTCGTCTTTAGGGCCCGAGCAGTACTTC
CASSYSSLGPEQYF
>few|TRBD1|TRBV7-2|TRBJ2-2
TGTGCCAGCAGCTCGGGACAGGGGCGAACCGGGGAGCTGTTTTTT
CASSSGQGRTGELFF
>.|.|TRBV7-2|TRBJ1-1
TGTGCCAGCAGCTTAGCAGACAGCGAGGAAGCTTTCTTT
CASSLADSEEAFF
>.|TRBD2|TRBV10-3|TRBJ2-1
TGTGCCATCACTCCGGGACTAGGAGACAATGAGCAGTTCTTC
CAITPGLGDNEQFF
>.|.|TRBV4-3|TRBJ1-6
TGCGCCAGCAGCCAATGGGGGGGTAATTCACCCCTCCACTTT
CASSQWGGNSPLHF
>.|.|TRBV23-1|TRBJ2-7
TGCGCCAGCAGTCAAGGCAGGAGCTCCTACGAGCAGTACTTC
CASSQGRSSYEQYF
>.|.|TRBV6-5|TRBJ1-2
TGTGCCAGCAGCGATACAGGATATGGCTACACCTTC
CASSDTGYGYTF
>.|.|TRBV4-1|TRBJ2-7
TGCGCCAGCAGCCAAGATGGAACAGCCTACGAGCAGTACTTC
CASSQDGTAYEQYF
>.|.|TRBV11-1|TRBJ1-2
TGTGCCAGCAGCCCATATTTCGGGGGCTACACCTTC
CASSPYFGGYTF
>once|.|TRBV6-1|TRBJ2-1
TGTGCCAGCAGCTCTTCCGGGACGTACAATGAGCAGTTCTTC
CASSSSGTYNEQFF
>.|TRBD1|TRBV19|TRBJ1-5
TGTGCCAGTAGTATATCCTCAGGGGGAAGGCAGCCCCAGCATTTT
CASSISSGGRQPQHF
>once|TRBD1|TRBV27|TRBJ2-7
TGTGCCAGCAGTTTCGGACAGGGGGCTTACTACGAGCAGTACTTC
CASSFGQGAYYEQYF
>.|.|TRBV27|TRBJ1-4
TGTGCCAGCAGTTTTCGGACGATTAATGAAAAACTGTTTTTT
CASSFRTINEKLFF